One sample yielded the 26 T cell receptor beta chains listed below, sequenced in a study of spatial heterogeneity in lung cancer. Time point denoted: blood at routine non-recurrence follow-up after resection. TCRdb itself ran the 5' RACE reads through MiXCR, one entry per CDR3 protein. The sample records 35,000 to 45,000 distinct CDR3 sequences, 6% to 9.5% being singletons. Sequencing used PBMCs, obtained at follow-up. The receptors derive from a male donor with early-stage non-small cell lung cancer.

The sample holds many counts of this clonotype. This sequence joins TRBV29-1 and TRBJ2-2; 8 bases agree with TRBD1. The CDR3 length is 14 residues. Per germline, CDR1 SQVTM and CDR2 ANQGSEA. V shed 6 bases, J shed 7 bases, and the junction held 10 bases outside the gene matches. The CDR3 loop is CSVARTGSGGELFF. CDR3 DNA sequence: TGCAGCGTGGCCAGGACAGGGTCCGGCGGGGAGCTGTTTTTT.

This clonotype occurred many times. CDR3 loop: CASSYPRKRGGSSYEQYF. The CDR3 bases are TGTGCCAGCAGTTACCCCCGGAAGCGGGGGGGAAGCTCCTACGAGCAGTACTTC. This chain links TRBV6-5 with TRBJ2-7, with TRBD2 identical over 10 bases. There are 18 residues in the CDR3. J was trimmed by 0 bases and V by 2 bases; bases with no gene match: 10. Germline V lookup: CDR1 MNHEY, CDR2 SVGAGI.

This clonotype showed up many times. V and J are TRBV7-8 and TRBJ2-5; D is tentatively TRBD1 or TRBD2 (6 bases each). V lost 5 bases and J lost 3, with 13 bases in between. The CDR3 totals 14 residues. CDR1 and CDR2 from the germline V gene are SGHVS and FQNEAQ. DNA of the CDR3: TGTGCCAGCAGCCAAGGGGGGATGGAAGAGACCCAGTACTTC. This encodes CASSQGGMEETQYF.

In its sample, this clonotype was seen many times. The rearrangement joins TRBV29-1 to TRBJ2-7, with 10 nucleotides matching TRBD1. J was trimmed by 4 bases and V by 6 bases; bases with no gene match: 9. CDR1 is SQVTM and CDR2 is ANQGSEA in the germline V gene. There are 14 residues in the CDR3. The CDR3 loop reads CSVRPGQGFYEQYF. The CDR3 nucleotides read TGCAGCGTCCGGCCGGGACAGGGGTTTTACGAGCAGTACTTC.

There are many counts of this clonotype. The chain joins TRBV20-1 to TRBJ2-3; 8 bases align to TRBD1. The CDR3 loop spans 15 amino acids. Germline lookup yields CDR1 DFQATT and CDR2 SNEGSKA (reference sequence). V was pared by 6 bases and J by 3 bases, with 11 bases of the junction left unmatched. This CDR3 is CSATYTGGRTDTQYF. The CDR3 region has the DNA TGCAGTGCCACTTATACAGGGGGAAGGACAGATACGCAGTATTTT.

This clonotype was picked up a small number of times. The chain recombines TRBV5-6 with TRBJ2-1; 9 nucleotides line up with TRBD2. Germline CDR1 SGHDT, CDR2 YYEEEE. J lost 0 bases, V lost 0 bases, and 10 bases had no gene match. The CDR3 runs to 19 residues. CDR3 nucleotides: TGTGCCAGCAGCTTGGAAAGGGGACTAGCATTCGTCTCCTACAATGAGCAGTTCTTC. This gives the protein CASSLERGLAFVSYNEQFF.

A few counts support this clonotype. V gene TRBV7-9 combines with J gene TRBJ2-7; a possible D gene is TRBD2 (5 bases). Germline CDR1 and CDR2: SEHNR and FQNEAQ (reference sequence). The CDR3 length is 12 residues. The V end lost 10 bases, the J end lost 4 bases, and 14 bases lay between the germline ends. The chain's CDR3 is CATNEGTYEQYF. CDR3 in DNA: TGTGCCACCAACGAGGGTACTTACGAGCAGTACTTC.

About this clonotype: A junction boundary mismatches the germline segment, possibly from a read error. The chain uses TRBV14 and TRBJ2-7; D is possibly TRBD2 (6 bases). CDR1 and CDR2 from the germline V gene are SGHDN and FVKESK. This CDR3 contains 14 residues. In DNA form, the CDR3 reads TGTGTCAGCAGCCAGGAGGGGATGTCGTACGAGCAGTACTTC. This translates into CVSSQEGMSYEQYF.

This clonotype turned up a few times. This chain connects TRBV20-1 to TRBJ2-7; 10 bases align to TRBD1. The CDR3 runs 15 residues. J lost 1 base, V lost 4 bases, and 7 bases had no gene match. Germline CDR1 and CDR2: DFQATT and SNEGSKA (reference sequence). CDR3 residues: CSANPGQGRSYEQYF. CDR3 nucleotide sequence: TGCAGTGCTAACCCGGGACAGGGGCGGTCCTACGAGCAGTACTTC.

This clonotype was seen ten or more times. The chain is built from TRBV5-6 and TRBJ2-7; perhaps TRBD2 as D (5 bases). The CDR3 is 15 amino acids. Per germline, CDR1 SGHDT and CDR2 YYEEEE. Trimming stripped 0 bases from V and 3 bases from J, with 13 bases between. In DNA form, the CDR3 reads TGTGCCAGCAGCTTGGAGGGAGACGCACACTACGAGCAGTACTTC. Its protein is CASSLEGDAHYEQYF.

The table lists this clonotype with many counts. J is TRBJ2-3 and V is TRBV27; D not resolved. This CDR3 region has 15 residues. The ends were cut back, 8 bases at V and 6 bases at J, with 21 bases in the middle. CDR1 and CDR2 (germline): MNHEY, SMNVEV (reference sequence). The CDR3 DNA is TGTGCCAGCTCTGTTTCCCCGGCCGTCGGCGATACGCAGTATTTT. Amino acid sequence: CASSVSPAVGDTQYF.

This clonotype was observed many times. The CDR3 spells CASSGLAGGYNEQFF. The CDR3 DNA reads TGTGCCAGCAGTGGACTAGCGGGGGGGTACAATGAGCAGTTCTTC. The chain carries TRBV6-5 and TRBJ2-1; 15 bases line up with TRBD2. CDR1 is MNHEY and CDR2 is SVGAGI in the germline V gene. J lost 4 bases, V lost 5 bases, and 0 bases had no gene match. The CDR3 covers 15 residues.

This clonotype was seen many times. The chain is built from TRBV7-9 and TRBJ2-7; 8 positions match TRBD1. Germline CDR1 reads SEHNR; CDR2 reads FQNEAQ (reference sequence). The CDR3 contains 15 residues. V shed 4 bases, J shed 0 bases, and the junction held 5 bases outside the gene matches. The CDR3 sequence: CASSSDRAYSYEQYF. CDR3 DNA sequence: TGTGCCAGCAGCTCGGACAGGGCCTACTCCTACGAGCAGTACTTC. Supplemented by reference TRBV7-9 and TRBJ2-7, the full variable domain reads DTGVSQNPRHKITKRGQNVTFRCDPISEHNRLYWYRQTLGQGPEFLTYFQNEAQLEKSRLLSDRFSAERPKGSFSTLEIQRTEQGDSAMYLCASSSDRAYSYEQYFGPGTRLTVT.

This clonotype was counted at least ten times. The chain uses TRBV11-2 and TRBJ2-5, with D perhaps being TRBD1 or TRBD2 (6 bases each). The CDR3 has 15 residues. Looked up from germline, CDR1 is SGHAT and CDR2 is FQNNGV. V lost 5 bases and J lost 0, with 13 bases in between. The CDR3 nucleotides read TGTGCCAGCAGCCGGGAAGGGGGGTACCAAGAGACCCAGTACTTC. It yields the protein CASSREGGYQETQYF.

This chain uses TRBV12-3 or TRBV12-4 with TRBJ2-2; D is possibly TRBD2 (6 bases). V shed 4 bases and J shed 7 bases, with 13 bases lying between them. The CDR3 has 14 amino acids. In DNA form, the CDR3 reads TGTGCCAGCAGTTCCAGTATGGGGGGCGGGGAGCTGTTTTTT. It is translated as CASSSSMGGGELFF.

V is TRBV7-8 and J is TRBJ1-4; D gene unclear. Germline V gene lookup returns CDR1 SGHVS and CDR2 FQNEAQ. The CDR3 spans 16 residues. V was cut by 1 base and J by 7 bases, with 16 bases left in between. CDR3 coding DNA: TGTGCCAGCAGCTTAGGCGGGCGGGGAATCGGTGAAAAACTGTTTTTT. Its translation is CASSLGGRGIGEKLFF.

This clonotype was seen once. The chain links TRBV20-1 to TRBJ1-2, with D possibly matching TRBD1 (5 bases). This CDR3 comprises 14 residues. Germline CDR1 DFQATT, CDR2 SNEGSKA (reference sequence). V was pared by 3 bases and J by 2 bases, with 13 bases between. The CDR3 protein is CSASRDVPNYGYTF. CDR3 nucleotides: TGCAGTGCTAGCCGGGACGTACCCAACTATGGCTACACCTTC.

There are many counts of this clonotype. The chain carries TRBV11-3 and TRBJ2-7; maybe TRBD2 (6 bases). The CDR3 spans 13 residues. Per germline, CDR1 SGHNT and CDR2 YENEEA. V shed 1 base and J shed 7 bases, with 11 bases lying between them. For the CDR3, the DNA is TGTGCCAGCAGCTTAGGAACGGCGGGGGAGCAGTACTTC. This translates into CASSLGTAGEQYF.

This clonotype was recorded many times. This rearrangement joins TRBV5-1 to TRBJ2-1; the match to TRBD2 covers 13 bases. The length of the CDR3 is 15 residues. V was clipped by 4 bases and J by 5 bases; unmatched bases: 3. Looked up from germline, CDR1 is SGHRS and CDR2 is YFSETQ. CDR3 region: CASSPGTSGNNEQFF. The CDR3 DNA is TGCGCCAGCAGCCCCGGGACTAGCGGGAACAATGAGCAGTTCTTC.

The chain uses TRBV5-5 and TRBJ1-5; D ambiguous. CDR3 length: 13 amino acids. Trimming shortened V by 4 bases and J by 3 bases, and 8 bases separated the two germline ends. Germline V gene lookup returns CDR1 SGHKS and CDR2 YYEKEE (reference sequence). The CDR3 sequence: CASSNRDNQPQHF. The CDR3 nucleotides are TGTGCCAGCAGCAACCGGGACAATCAGCCCCAGCATTTT. The full variable domain, completed using reference TRBV5-5 and TRBJ1-5, is DAGVTQSPTHLIKTRGQQVTLRCSPISGHKSVSWYQQVLGQGPQFIFQYYEKEERGRGNFPDRFSARQFPNYSSELNVNALLLGDSALYLCASSNRDNQPQHFGDGTRLSIL.

This clonotype was recorded at least ten times. V usage is TRBV4-2 and J usage is TRBJ2-2, with 7 nucleotides matching TRBD2. The CDR3 runs 16 residues. The ends lost 2 bases at V and 3 bases at J; junction bases unmatched: 6. Looked up from germline, CDR1 is LGHNA and CDR2 is YNFKEQ. CDR3 amino acids: CASSQLAASDTGELFF. CDR3 nucleotides: TGTGCCAGCAGCCAACTAGCGGCGAGTGACACCGGGGAGCTGTTTTTT.

This clonotype came up many times. The V call is TRBV10-3, the J call TRBJ2-3, with D uncertain. V dropped 2 bases and J dropped 2 bases, with 14 bases sitting between them. CDR1 is ENHRY, CDR2 SYGVKD, per germline. CDR3 length equals 16 residues. CDR3 DNA: TGTGCCATCAGTGAGACCTTAGCATACCACACAGATACGCAGTATTTT. Amino acids: CAISETLAYHTDTQYF.

The chain couples TRBV29-1 to TRBJ2-1; maybe TRBD2 (5 bases). Trimming left V 4 bases short and J 6 bases short, with 19 bases between. CDR1 SQVTM and CDR2 ANQGSEA come from the germline V gene. The CDR3 is made up of 15 amino acids. This CDR3 is CSVGSTSIGGNEQFF. The CDR3 coding sequence is TGCAGCGTTGGATCCACTAGTATTGGTGGCAATGAGCAGTTCTTC.

There are many counts of this clonotype. The rearrangement links TRBV20-1 to TRBJ1-2; no firm D call. The CDR3 totals 11 residues. Germline loops: CDR1 DFQATT, CDR2 SNEGSKA (reference sequence). Trimming left V 4 bases short and J 2 bases short, with 5 bases between. In DNA form, the CDR3 reads TGCAGTGCTAAAGACAACTATGGCTACACCTTC. Its translation is CSAKDNYGYTF.

The chain employs TRBV14 and TRBJ2-1; D remains unclear. Trimming left V 0 bases short and J 6 bases short, with 12 bases between. The CDR3 contains 15 residues. Germline CDR1 is SGHDN and CDR2 is FVKESK. The CDR3 coding sequence is TGTGCCAGCAGCCAAGAGCTACATATAACCAATGAGCAGTTCTTC. Protein: CASSQELHITNEQFF.

This chain uses TRBV29-1 with TRBJ2-3, with 8 bases that match TRBD2. The CDR3 consists of 14 residues. The V gene end was trimmed by 6 bases and the J gene end by 0 bases; junction bases not matched to a gene: 5. Germline CDR1 SQVTM, CDR2 ANQGSEA. In DNA form, the CDR3 reads TGCAGCGTCGACGGGGGGGTAAGCACAGATACGCAGTATTTT. Translation gives CSVDGGVSTDTQYF.